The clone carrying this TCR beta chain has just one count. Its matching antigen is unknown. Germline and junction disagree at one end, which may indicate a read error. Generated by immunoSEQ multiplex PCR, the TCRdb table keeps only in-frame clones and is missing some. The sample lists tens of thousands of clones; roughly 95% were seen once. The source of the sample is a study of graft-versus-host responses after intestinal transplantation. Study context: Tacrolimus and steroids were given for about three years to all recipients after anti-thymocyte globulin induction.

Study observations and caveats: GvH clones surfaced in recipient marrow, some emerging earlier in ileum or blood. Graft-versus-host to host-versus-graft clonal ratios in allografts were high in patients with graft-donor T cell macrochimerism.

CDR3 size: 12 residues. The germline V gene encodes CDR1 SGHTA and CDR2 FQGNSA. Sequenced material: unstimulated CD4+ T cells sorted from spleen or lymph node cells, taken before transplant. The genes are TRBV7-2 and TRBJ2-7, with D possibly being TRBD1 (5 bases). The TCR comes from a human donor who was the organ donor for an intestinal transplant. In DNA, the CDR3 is TGTGCCAGCAGCTTAGATGAAGGGGCCTCCATCTTC. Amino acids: CASSLDEGASIF.